This T cell receptor beta chain emerged from a study of cytomegalovirus exposure and HLA in healthy donors (dated by TCRdb to 2017 to 2019). Background for the entire study: According to a later analysis, the approximately 120 validation repertoires were produced on the same platform as the roughly 600 repertoires of the first cohort. The aim of the study was to test whether cataloging public T cell receptors could identify signatures of past pathogen exposure. A separate validation cohort of some 130 different subjects was used in addition to the roughly 700-subject first cohort. High-throughput TCR immunosequencing, statistical association of individual TCRs with disease status, and machine learning were combined to predict cytomegalovirus infection status. Study-wide conclusions, independent of this receptor: A few of the identified cytomegalovirus-associated TCR beta chains were confirmed in vitro to be specific for cytomegalovirus antigens. In the study, some 160 TCR beta chains were listed as associated with cytomegalovirus. According to the authors, the approach could potentially be generalized to other disease states and immunological phenotypes. In a later analysis, TCRs clustered in the first cohort were found to also tend to co-occur in the roughly 130 validation repertoires, with 85% to 95% of cluster scores above 0. A later analysis lacked HLA typing for the validation cohort, so it scored co-occurrence in that cohort across all 110 or so repertoires. Across donors, most TCR sequences were observed very rarely, whereas some public TCRs were present in many individuals. In both the original and validation cohorts, the classifier was reported to diagnose cytomegalovirus status with high specificity and sensitivity.

Donors formed part of the validation cohort, which comprised over a hundred subjects and was distinct from the first cohort of 666 subjects. Concerning this clone: Its specific antigen is unknown. Base quality data are lacking; no much larger clone is found one base away.

The library was built by means of the immunoSEQ multiplex PCR assay. As for the original processing: A statistical classification framework was built to diagnose cytomegalovirus status from the catalog of TCR beta chain sequences. TCRdb retrieved this table from immuneACCESS and kept in-frame rearrangements only. Not all clones are present; in checked studies, unresolved V genes account for under half, and no reason is known for the remainder. Clone size and V and J calls were adopted from that table, with D and trimming inferred from the DNA. This sample comprises fewer than 65,000 clones, approximately 92% of them detected only once. The ten largest clones take up approximately 15% of the sample. The CDR3 runs 15 amino acids, cysteine and phenylalanine included. This entry keeps only the CDR3 DNA: 45 bases, framed from base 1. Reading the germline V gene gives CDR1 SQVTM and CDR2 ANQGSEA. V and J are trimmed by 4 bases and 8 bases, and the gene matches miss 11 bases of the junction.

The receptor was isolated from a woman aged 18-29 years in good health and CMV-seronegative. The sample was PBMCs. Recombination connected TRBV29-1 to TRBJ2-1; 10 junctional bases match TRBD2. CDR3 loop: CSVVSTSGISDEQFF. Read as DNA, the sequence is TGCAGCGTTGTCTCTACTAGCGGGATTTCGGATGAGCAGTTCTTC.